These T cell receptor beta chains were read from a single sample in a study of T cells expressing NK-cell markers. TCRdb processed the 5' RACE reads again and assigns one entry to each CDR3 protein, with no DNA. The sample includes about 540,000 distinct CDR3 sequences. Sequenced sample: blood T cells: a sorted CD56 or NKG2C T cell subset, CD4+ or CD8+ T cells, or bulk PBMC T cells (not recorded which). The receptor source for this set is a young man in good health. Each CDR3 is given with its conserved first and last residue.

V: TRBV14; J: TRBJ1-2; CDR3: CASSRRTGGDGYTF
V: TRBV10-2; J: TRBJ1-1; CDR3: CASSRVRVGTEAFF
V: TRBV10-3; J: TRBJ2-1; CDR3: CAITSGGSSDEQFF
V: TRBV4-3; J: TRBJ2-7; CDR3: CASSQVRGGEQYF
V: TRBV27; J: TRBJ2-1; CDR3: CASSLSGGEIYNEQFF
V: TRBV12-3/TRBV12-4; J: TRBJ1-1; CDR3: CASTADSGAAFF
V: TRBV18; J: TRBJ2-7; CDR3: CASSLRQGTPYEQYF
V: TRBV6-5; J: TRBJ2-1; CDR3: CASSYSTWASGVDEQFF
V: TRBV5-1; J: TRBJ2-5; CDR3: CASSRPGLAGAETQYF
V: TRBV18; J: TRBJ2-1; CDR3: CASSPPTTRAHNEQFF
V: TRBV5-1; J: TRBJ1-1; CDR3: CASSSYRQENTEAFF
V: TRBV20-1; J: TRBJ2-3; CDR3: CSASQPTGATDTQYF
V: TRBV6-5; J: TRBJ2-2; CDR3: CASSYGTGATGELFF
V: TRBV6-1; J: TRBJ1-1; CDR3: CASILSHGFMNTEAFF
V: TRBV11-2; J: TRBJ1-5; CDR3: CASSQAGGRNQPQHF
V: TRBV12-3/TRBV12-4; J: TRBJ1-4; CDR3: CASSLDPGAGEKLFF
V: TRBV12-3/TRBV12-4; J: TRBJ2-3; CDR3: CASSYGSTTDTQYF
V: TRBV6-5; J: TRBJ1-1; CDR3: CASTQLWGVGTEAFF
V: TRBV20-1; J: TRBJ1-5; CDR3: CSASGTSSNQPQHF
V: TRBV6-5; J: TRBJ2-1; CDR3: CASSYTRGAYNEQFF
V: TRBV10-3; J: TRBJ1-1; CDR3: CAISGVRGDGEAFF
V: TRBV27; J: TRBJ2-7; CDR3: CASSFLWLAGGTYEQYF
V: TRBV4-1; J: TRBJ2-5; CDR3: CASSQDRGQQETQYF
V: TRBV2; J: TRBJ1-2; CDR3: CASSEGQGPGYTF
V: TRBV7-8; J: TRBJ2-4; CDR3: CASSSPGTSVSTKNIQYF
V: TRBV7-9; J: TRBJ2-7; CDR3: CASSLPGFEQYF
V: TRBV3-1; J: TRBJ2-7; CDR3: CASSQEVTSGGSSYEQYF
V: TRBV29-1; J: TRBJ2-1; CDR3: CSVIRQRDNEQFF
V: TRBV11-2; J: TRBJ2-3; CDR3: CASSLFLAGVSDTQYF
V: TRBV19; J: TRBJ2-1; CDR3: CASSPGWLAGTEQFF
V: TRBV2; J: TRBJ1-5; CDR3: CASSWDSVQPQHF
V: TRBV6-4; J: TRBJ2-1; CDR3: CASGQGSRSEQFF
V: TRBV10-3; J: TRBJ2-5; CDR3: CAISDRGLETQYF
V: TRBV5-5; J: TRBJ2-3; CDR3: CASSLEGAGWTDTQYF
V: TRBV27; J: TRBJ1-5; CDR3: CASSFYSGTGAKQPQHF
V: TRBV20-1; J: TRBJ2-1; CDR3: CSARDYQRRLYNEQFF